Listed below are T cell receptor beta chains from one sample, sequenced in a study of blood T cell repertoires in COVID-19. TCRdb's table, derived via immunoSEQ multiplex PCR, lists solely in-frame clones and lacks some. The sample consists of 290,000 or so clones, roughly 90% of them appearing once. The sequenced sample consisted of peripheral blood. These receptors originate from a woman in her twenties or thirties with COVID-19, enrolled during active disease. Both conserved end residues are part of each CDR3. A D gene is named only where the DNA matches it firmly.

>.|TRBV3-1/TRBV3-2|TRBJ1-1
CASAVSNTEAFF
>TRBD2|TRBV7-6|TRBJ2-1
CASSLEAGAWGNEQFF
>TRBD1|TRBV19|TRBJ2-1
CASSGDRGSYNEQFF
>TRBD2|TRBV4-2|TRBJ2-7
CASSRGLAGGVYEQYF
>TRBD1|TRBV5-1|TRBJ1-4
CASSYGQGGEKLFF
>TRBD2|TRBV13|TRBJ2-5
CASSSLTSGTGETQYF
>TRBD2|TRBV14|TRBJ2-1
CASSQDGRLAGGRGQFF
>.|TRBV13|TRBJ1-1
CASVGQPNTEAFF
>TRBD2|TRBV19|TRBJ2-5
CASSGLAEQETQYF
>TRBD1|TRBV28|TRBJ1-2
CASQAGRGLQGYGYTF
>TRBD2|TRBV5-1|TRBJ2-1
CASSPRAGEANEQFF
>TRBD2|TRBV19|TRBJ2-1
CASSSERGRGYNEQFF
>.|TRBV29-1|TRBJ2-6
CSVEVSARGYGANVLTF
>.|TRBV2|TRBJ1-4
CASSELAEKLFF
>TRBD2|TRBV10-1|TRBJ2-5
CASSESASGSGETQYF
>.|TRBV27|TRBJ2-7
CASSSERAINFYEQYF
>.|TRBV9|TRBJ2-3
CASSVVGSGTDTQYF
>TRBD2|TRBV7-8|TRBJ2-1
CASSLRQLAGAGNEQFF
>.|TRBV28|TRBJ1-1
CASSFLGSLNTEAFF
>TRBD1|TRBV6-5|TRBJ1-1
CASSYLDRGEAFF
>TRBD2|TRBV15|TRBJ2-3
CATSGRLAGGTDTQYF
>.|TRBV27|TRBJ2-2
CASSFSTGNTGELFF
>.|TRBV19|TRBJ2-7
CASSIRVRDEQYF
>TRBD1|TRBV3-1/TRBV3-2|TRBJ2-7
CASSQGTGGEQYF
>.|TRBV5-1|TRBJ1-1
CASSLERGVNTEAFF
>.|TRBV6-5|TRBJ1-1
CASSYDSRGTEAFF
>TRBD1|TRBV2|TRBJ1-6
CASSGTGGDSPLHF
>TRBD1|TRBV25-1|TRBJ1-2
CASSGRTGSGSGYTF
>.|TRBV2|TRBJ1-6
CASSQRGGGNSPLHF
>.|TRBV5-1|TRBJ2-7
CASSLLGAVEQYF
>.|TRBV6-5|TRBJ1-1
CASTKERVEAFF
>TRBD2|TRBV19|TRBJ2-5
CASSGLAGGPMETQYF
>TRBD1|TRBV30|TRBJ1-4
CAWNVPTGRTNEKLFF
>TRBD1|TRBV27|TRBJ1-1
CASSLLKTGPNTEAFF
>.|TRBV27|TRBJ2-3
CASSLGGSGTDTQYF
>TRBD2|TRBV29-1|TRBJ2-1
CSVTGTRNYNEQFF
>.|TRBV5-4|TRBJ1-3
CASSLDRAGTGNTIYF
>TRBD1|TRBV2|TRBJ1-6
CASRGTGGGSPLHF
>.|TRBV12-3/TRBV12-4|TRBJ1-2
CASSFRGFGYTF
>TRBD1|TRBV7-9|TRBJ1-1
CASSYRGYGDTEAFF
>.|TRBV5-4|TRBJ2-5
CASSHGASRGRETQYF